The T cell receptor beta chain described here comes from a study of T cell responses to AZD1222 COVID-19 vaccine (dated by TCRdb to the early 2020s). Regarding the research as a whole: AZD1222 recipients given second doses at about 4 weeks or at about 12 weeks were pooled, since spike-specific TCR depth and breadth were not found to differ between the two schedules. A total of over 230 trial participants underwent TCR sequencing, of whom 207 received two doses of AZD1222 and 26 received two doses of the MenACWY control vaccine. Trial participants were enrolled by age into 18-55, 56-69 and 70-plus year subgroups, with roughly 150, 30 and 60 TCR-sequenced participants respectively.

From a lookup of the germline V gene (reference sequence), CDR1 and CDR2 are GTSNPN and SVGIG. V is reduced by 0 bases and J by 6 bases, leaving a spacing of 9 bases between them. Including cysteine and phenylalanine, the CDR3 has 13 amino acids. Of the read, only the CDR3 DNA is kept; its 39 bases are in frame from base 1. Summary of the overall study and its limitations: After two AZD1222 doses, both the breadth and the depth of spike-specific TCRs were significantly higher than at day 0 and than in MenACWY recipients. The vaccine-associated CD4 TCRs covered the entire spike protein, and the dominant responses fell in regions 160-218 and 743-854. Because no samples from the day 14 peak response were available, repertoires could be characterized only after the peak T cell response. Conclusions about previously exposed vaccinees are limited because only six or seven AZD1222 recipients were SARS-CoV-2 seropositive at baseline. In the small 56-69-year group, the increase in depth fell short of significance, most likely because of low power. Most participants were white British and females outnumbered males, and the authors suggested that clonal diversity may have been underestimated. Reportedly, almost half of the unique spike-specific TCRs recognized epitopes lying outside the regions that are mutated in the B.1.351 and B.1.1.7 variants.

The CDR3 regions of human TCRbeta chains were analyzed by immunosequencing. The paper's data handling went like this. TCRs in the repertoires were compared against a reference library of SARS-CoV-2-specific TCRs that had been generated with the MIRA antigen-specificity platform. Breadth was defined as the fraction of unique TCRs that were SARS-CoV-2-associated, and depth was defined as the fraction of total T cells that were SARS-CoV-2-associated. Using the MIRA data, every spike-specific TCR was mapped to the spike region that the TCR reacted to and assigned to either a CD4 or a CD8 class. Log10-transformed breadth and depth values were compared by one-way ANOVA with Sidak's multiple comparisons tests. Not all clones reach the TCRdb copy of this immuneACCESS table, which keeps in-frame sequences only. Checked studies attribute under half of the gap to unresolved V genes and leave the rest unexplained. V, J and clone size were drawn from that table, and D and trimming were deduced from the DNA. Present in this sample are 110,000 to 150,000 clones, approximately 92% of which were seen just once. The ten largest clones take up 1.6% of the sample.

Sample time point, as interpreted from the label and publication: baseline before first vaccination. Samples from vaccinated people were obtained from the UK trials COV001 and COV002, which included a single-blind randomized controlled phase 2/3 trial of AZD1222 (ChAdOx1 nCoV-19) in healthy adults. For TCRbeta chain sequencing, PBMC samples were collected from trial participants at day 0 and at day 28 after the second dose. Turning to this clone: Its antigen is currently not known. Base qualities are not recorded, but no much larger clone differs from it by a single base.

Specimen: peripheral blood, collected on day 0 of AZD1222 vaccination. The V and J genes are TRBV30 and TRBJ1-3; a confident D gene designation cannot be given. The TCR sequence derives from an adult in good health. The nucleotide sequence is TGTGCCTGGAGTGTATTGTCAGTAAACACCATATATTTT. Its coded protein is CAWSVLSVNTIYF.